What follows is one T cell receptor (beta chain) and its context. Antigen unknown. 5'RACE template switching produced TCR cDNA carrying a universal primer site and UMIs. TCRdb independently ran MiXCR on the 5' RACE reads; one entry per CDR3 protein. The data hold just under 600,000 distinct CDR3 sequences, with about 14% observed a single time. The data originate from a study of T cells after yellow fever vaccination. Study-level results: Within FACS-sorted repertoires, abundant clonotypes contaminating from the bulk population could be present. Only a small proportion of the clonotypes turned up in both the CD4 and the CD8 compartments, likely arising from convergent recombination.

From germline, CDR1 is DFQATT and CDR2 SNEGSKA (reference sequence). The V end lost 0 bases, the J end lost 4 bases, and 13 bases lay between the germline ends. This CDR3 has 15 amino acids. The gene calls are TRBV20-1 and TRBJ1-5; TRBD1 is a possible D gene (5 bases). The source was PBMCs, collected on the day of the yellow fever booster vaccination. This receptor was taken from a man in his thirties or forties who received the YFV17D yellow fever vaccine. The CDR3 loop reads CSARERQLQNQPQHF. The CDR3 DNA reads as TGCAGTGCTAGAGAGCGACAGCTTCAAAATCAGCCCCAGCATTTT.